The T cell receptor beta chain described here comes from a study of T cells after yellow fever vaccination. Study-wide results and caveats: Abundant clonotypes from the bulk population could get into FACS-sorted repertoires as contaminants.

About this clonotype itself: Its antigen is not identified. This may arise from a read error, as a much more abundant clone is one base away.

Germline V gives CDR1 SGHRS, CDR2 YFSETQ. The CDR3 is made up of 15 amino acids. V shed 1 base and J shed 6 bases, with 16 bases lying between them. One entry per CDR3 protein, called by TCRdb with MiXCR from the 5' RACE reads. This sample has 300,000 to 350,000 distinct CDR3 sequences, with roughly 8% found just once. This clonotype was sampled from a man aged 18 to 30 who received the YFV17D yellow fever vaccine. This material consisted of PBMCs, taken 45 days after the first yellow fever vaccination. The chain has TRBV5-1 and TRBJ1-1; D not certain. This chain's CDR3 is CASSLNANGVAEAFF. The DNA for the CDR3 is TGCGCCAGCAGCTTGAACGCGAACGGTGTCGCTGAAGCTTTCTTT.